The 5 T cell receptor beta chains presented below share a single source sample, sequenced in a study of cytomegalovirus exposure and HLA in healthy donors. The PCR had 60 Vbeta and 13 Jbeta primers. Profiling relied on immunoSEQ multiplex PCR, and the TCRdb table lists in-frame clones only, not all of them. The sample has about 160,000 clones; approximately 83% are singletons. The sample was PBMCs. The source of these receptors is a boy aged 2 to 10 in good health and CMV-seronegative.

The DNA of the CDR3 is TGTGCCAGCAGCTCGCAGACTAGCGGCACAGATACGCAGTATTTT. Translation gives CASSSQTSGTDTQYF. This chain uses TRBV13 with TRBJ2-3; TRBD2 matches at 8 bases. Germline V lookup: CDR1 PRHDT, CDR2 FYEKMQ (reference sequence). J gave up 1 base and V 4 bases, and 4 bases lay outside the gene matches. The CDR3 consists of 15 residues.

The chain carries TRBV7-3 and TRBJ2-1; perhaps TRBD2 as D (5 bases). The CDR3 sequence is 15 residues long. Trimming removed 3 bases at V and 5 bases at J, with 14 bases between. Germline CDR1 reads SGHTA; CDR2 reads FQGTGA. The CDR3 bases are TGTGCCAGCAGCTTCGGTCTAGCCGGGAACAATGAGCAGTTCTTC. Amino acid sequence: CASSFGLAGNNEQFF. Full variable domain (rest looked up from reference TRBV7-3 and TRBJ2-1): GAGVSQTPSNKVTEKGKYVELRCDPISGHTALYWYRQSLGQGPEFLIYFQGTGAADDSGLPNDRFFAVRPEGSVSTLKIQRTERGDSAVYLCASSFGLAGNNEQFFGPGTRLTVL.

This clone came up a few times. The rearrangement uses TRBV5-1 and TRBJ2-7, with 9 bases aligning to TRBD2. The CDR3 totals 18 residues. The junction had 13 bases not matched to a gene; V was cut back by 1 base and J by 2 bases. CDR1 and CDR2 from the germline V gene are SGHRS and YFSETQ. The CDR3 nucleotides read TGCGCCAGCAGCTTGTGGGGCTCGACTAGCGGACGAACCTACGAGCAGTACTTC. It encodes CASSLWGSTSGRTYEQYF.

This chain connects TRBV4-1 to TRBJ2-7; tentatively, D is TRBD1 (5 bases). Looked up from germline, CDR1 is MGHRA and CDR2 is YSYEKL. V lost 1 base and J 3 bases, leaving 10 bases between the germline ends. The length of the CDR3 is 14 residues. The CDR3 is CASSQVTGIYEQYF. DNA for the CDR3: TGCGCCAGCAGCCAAGTAACAGGAATCTACGAGCAGTACTTC.

This chain connects TRBV28 to TRBJ2-3; D perhaps matches TRBD1 (5 bases). Germline values: CDR1 MDHEN, CDR2 SYDVKM. CDR3 length equals 15 residues. Between the trimmed V and J ends, which lost 6 bases and 2 bases, there was a span of 15 bases. CDR3 nucleotides: TGTGCCAGCAGAGGGGCTTCGAGAGCCACAGATACGCAGTATTTT. Protein sequence: CASRGASRATDTQYF.